This TCR beta chain was documented in a study of CD8 T cells in Susac syndrome. Recently defined diagnostic criteria for definite or probable disease were fulfilled by Susac syndrome patients. The CDR3 covers 15 residues. V lost 0 bases and J lost 3, with 11 bases in between. Germline loops: CDR1 GTSNPN, CDR2 SVGIG (reference sequence). Reverse transcription of 0.5 to 1 ug RNA was performed with random hexamers. TCRdb recomputed calls from the immunoSEQ multiplex PCR reads with MiXCR, one row per CDR3 protein. This sample has 240,000 or so distinct CDR3 sequences, with about 95% found just once. Material: CD4+ T cells from PBMCs. The chain uses TRBV30 and TRBJ2-2; possibly TRBD2 for D (5 bases). This sequence was found in a human donor with Susac syndrome. Here the CDR3 DNA reads TGTGCCTGGAGTGTTGACGTCGGGGACACCGGGGAGCTGTTTTTT. Amino acid sequence: CAWSVDVGDTGELFF.